The T cell receptor (beta chain) under discussion was sequenced for a study of OX40 agonist ivuxolimab in advanced cancers. Study results and limitations: Both blood CD4+ and CD8+ T cells showed clonal growth by week 6 at 0.1 to 3.0 mg/kg. Among the lowest peripheral clonal expansion occurred in 0.1-3.0 mg/kg partial responders. CD8+ T cells (on average) carried more expanded clones than CD4+ T cells.

Assay used: immunoSEQ multiplex PCR; TCRdb lists only in-frame clones, some missing. The sample holds tens of thousands of clones, 75% to 95% seen once. As regards this clone: Its specificity is unknown.

The sample consisted of CD4+ or CD8+ T cells sorted from blood, taken in a trial of the OX40 agonist ivuxolimab. This clonotype was sampled from an adult with an advanced solid tumor such as melanoma, head and neck, liver or kidney cancer.

CDR3 protein: CASNRGGYTEAFF. CDR3 nucleotides: TGTGCCAGCAATCGGGGGGGGTACACTGAAGCTTTCTTT. The chain has TRBV28 and TRBJ1-1, with D maybe TRBD1 (5 bases). Germline V CDR1 and CDR2: MDHEN, SYDVKM. CDR3 length: 13 amino acids. The ends were cut back, 7 bases at V and 3 bases at J, with 12 bases in the middle. Full variable domain (remainder filled in from reference TRBV28 and TRBJ1-1): DVKVTQSSRYLVKRTGEKVFLECVQDMDHENMFWYRQDPGLGLRLIYFSYDVKMKEKGDIPEGYSVSREKKERFSLILESASTNQTSMYLCASNRGGYTEAFFGQGTRLTVV.